This T cell receptor (beta chain) was sequenced in a study of cytomegalovirus exposure and HLA in healthy donors (TCRdb year 2017). In terms of the full investigation: In an earlier analysis of some 610 of the donors, 276 Gb of sequence data and 117 million unique TCR beta sequences from 180 million or so T cells were reported. An early release covering more than 500 HLA-typed donors comprised around 300 gigabases of sequencing data and around 85 million unique TCR sequences. Among the roughly 400 genotyped donors, approximately 82% belonged to the genetic ancestry cluster associated with self-reported Caucasian donors. The study aimed to test whether signatures of past pathogen exposure could be identified by cataloging public T cell receptors. Using immunosequencing, the study profiled T cell repertoires from about 610 subjects and related those repertoires to cytomegalovirus serostatus. A separate validation cohort of 100 to 150 different subjects was used in addition to the 666-subject first cohort. To predict cytomegalovirus infection status, the study brought together high-throughput TCR immunosequencing, statistical association of individual TCRs with disease status, and machine learning. To study patterns of TCR occurrence, a later analysis re-analyzed previously published TCR beta repertoires from around 660 donors and added high-resolution HLA genotyping. Rather than using new phenotypic data, the later analysis identified candidate immune exposures from TCR beta sequences and from how often those sequences occurred across donors. In an earlier analysis of 587 of the donors, high-throughput TCR beta sequencing was used to judge whether each TCR beta V gene segment behaved as functional or pseudogenic. Donor age, sex, ethnicity and CMV serostatus were collected together with the repertoire data. A later genetic analysis used genome-wide SNP genotypes for about 60% of the 666 donors, treating that subset as a discovery cohort. All discovery cohort repertoires had been generated on a single sequencing platform. HLA typing covered class I and class II loci at four-digit resolution. The number of donors typed differed by locus, with 629-630 for A, B, C, DRB1 and DQB1, around 560 for DQA1, 600 to 610 for DPA1, and some 440 for DPB1. Roughly 5 DR-DQ haplotypes were handled as single units for association and clustering because linkage in the cohort was strong. Among roughly 400 genotyped donors of the cohort, an average of about 240,000 unique TCR beta nucleotide sequences were sequenced per donor, roughly a sixth of them non-productive. What the research found in general, with its limitations: According to a later analysis, parvovirus B19, influenza, CMV and Epstein-Barr virus appeared linked to several top co-occurrence clusters. Immune exposure information for the cohort was limited to CMV serostatus. An association between a missense DCLRE1C variant and V-gene and J-gene trimming of TCR beta chains was found in a later genetic analysis and replicated in an independent cohort. Roughly uniform sequencing depth across donors was assumed in presence/absence analyses, although this assumption may not hold. According to a later analysis, TCR association rates differed among HLA loci, with DRB1 alleles showing the most associated TCRs and HLA-C alleles showing the fewest. A further reported finding was that TCR beta sequences accurately predicted the HLA-A and HLA-B alleles for most subjects in the first cohort. In a later analysis, HLA-associated TCR beta chains were found to be more clonally expanded and to have lower generation probabilities than equally common non-associated chains. In a later analysis, 15,000 to 20,000 TCR beta sequences were associated with specific HLA alleles at a false discovery rate of 0.05. The earlier analysis of 450 to 700 of the donors excluded some 15 rarely observed V segments, including chromosome 9 orphons, because counts were too low. A few of the identified cytomegalovirus-associated TCR beta chains were confirmed in vitro to be specific for cytomegalovirus antigens. The cohort was sequenced for TCR beta chains only, and without alpha or paired-chain data the features that could be detected were limited. The study gave a list of 150 to 200 TCR beta chains associated with cytomegalovirus. In a later analysis, most CMV-associated TCR beta chains were found to appear HLA-restricted, with HLA associations seemingly driven largely by CMV exposure. Some IMGT-functional V segments, including TRBV6-2 and TRBV6-3, could not be told apart with the 87-base-pair reads, so those segments were excluded. When HLA alleles, especially DR and DQ, strongly co-occurred, TCR associations were difficult to assign to individual alleles. HLA typing was unavailable for some donors at each locus, so association tests used only the typed subset. An earlier analysis of 587 of the donors showed that most TCR beta V segments appeared in productive rearrangements either about 90% or about 30% of the time, which broadly matched IMGT annotations. Most TCR sequences were seen in very few donors, while some public TCRs were found in many individuals. A group of highly shared sequence variants was considered likely to be a technical artifact of the sequencing pipeline. According to the authors, the approach could potentially be generalized to other disease states and immunological phenotypes. Linkage disequilibrium might explain the correlated functional status among segregating V segments, but an unknown experimental factor could not be ruled out. Compared with the 666-donor mean, donors in an Asian-associated ancestry cluster had fewer N-insertions in productive TCRs, according to a later genetic analysis. Cytomegalovirus status was reported to be diagnosed by the classifier with high specificity and sensitivity in both the original and validation cohorts.

There are 13 amino acids in the CDR3, from cysteine to phenylalanine inclusive. The read is trimmed to its CDR3 DNA, 39 bases read in frame from base 1. Trimming costs V 4 bases and J 2 bases, and their ends lie 7 bases apart. According to the germline V gene, CDR1 reads SNHLY and CDR2 reads FYNNEI. Libraries were built with the immunoSEQ multiplex PCR assay. The multiplex PCR relied on a mix of 60 forward primers for TCR Vbeta segments and 13 reverse primers for TCR Jbeta segments. Amplification of the CDR3 region of rearranged TCR beta genes was performed with a multiplex PCR assay on genomic DNA. On the Illumina HiSeq System, the amplified TCR beta libraries were sequenced as 87-base-pair reads. On the authors' methods: A later analysis counted about 80 million unique TCR beta chains across the 550 to 750 repertoires, and some 11 million of these chains were shared by at least two donors. A nearest-neighbor algorithm error-corrected the raw reads and collapsed the reads into unique sequences, merging closely related sequences to remove PCR and sequencing errors. V, D and J gene segments were assigned by aligning CDR3 sequences to IMGT reference sequences. For a sequence to be retained, a match of at least six nucleotides to both a V gene segment and a J gene segment was required. Rearrangements were classified as productive when the CDR3 lacked stop codons and remained in frame with V and J, and all other rearrangements were classified as non-productive. CDR3 was defined by IMGT convention, running from the second conserved V-encoded cysteine to the conserved J-encoded phenylalanine. The earlier analysis of approximately 500 of the donors excluded sequences that lacked an unambiguous match to a single V gene segment. An earlier analysis of approximately 590 of the donors called V segments functional above 56.7% productive rearrangements and segregating when the between-donor standard deviation exceeded 5%. A statistical classification framework was built for diagnosing cytomegalovirus status from the catalog of TCR beta chain sequences. In a later analysis, TCR nucleotide sequences were compared against IMGT/GENE-DB human TR gene sequences so that V and J genes could be assigned. In a later analysis, CDR3 sequences and most-parsimonious VDJ recombination scenarios were assigned using the TCRdist pipeline. In a later analysis, every TCR beta chain was defined by the combination of its CDR3 amino acid sequence and its V-gene family, and reads without a unique V-gene family were dropped. To address suspected cross-contamination and a sequencing artifact, a later analysis removed roughly 580 highly shared, low-generation-probability nucleotide sequences. In a later analysis, a clonal expansion index was calculated for each public chain from normalized within-repertoire ranks of inferred template counts. A later analysis computed generation probabilities with a VDJ recombination model fitted to out-of-frame rearrangements, and checked the results against IGoR. A later analysis scored TCR-TCR, TCR-HLA and TCR-CMV co-occurrence with hypergeometric tests, applying a repertoire-size bias correction to TCR pairs. In a later analysis, false discovery rates were estimated by permuting HLA or CMV assignments 20 times. In a later analysis, co-occurring TCRs were grouped using DBSCAN, and TCRdist sequence similarity was added for clustering within HLA-allele-positive subsets. Repertoires with fewer than 30,000 or more than 120,000 public chains, plus five repertoires with anomalous nucleotide sharing, were excluded from co-occurrence clustering. TCRdb holds this immuneACCESS table with in-frame rearrangements only. Some clones are missing; in checked studies, unresolved V genes explain under half, and the rest has no known cause. The D gene and trimming were derived from the DNA, and the V and J assignments and clone size from that table. The sample profile shows fewer than 200,000 clones; around four fifths of them were found once. The top ten constitute 1.3% of the sample.

In total, roughly 670 healthy bone marrow donors made up the cohort. All cohort members were sampled while nominally healthy, although unrecorded immune exposures were likely present. The donor was CMV seronegative and was included in the group of several hundred seronegative cohort members. Each donor provided a peripheral blood sample, and peripheral blood mononuclear cells were used for TCR beta sequencing. The Qiagen DNeasy Blood Extraction Kit was used to extract genomic DNA from the blood cell samples. A remark on this clone: What antigen it recognizes has not been identified. Base qualities were left out, and no much larger clone turns up one base away.

Sequencing was carried out using PBMCs. This clonotype originated in a man aged 30 to 45 in good health and CMV-seronegative. The sequence joins TRBV2 to TRBJ2-3, with the D gene too uncertain to name. The DNA sequence is as follows: TGTGCCAGCAGTGGACACCTCACAGATACGCAGTATTTT. The resulting protein is CASSGHLTDTQYF. The reference TRBV2 and TRBJ2-3 proteins fill in what lies around the CDR3, so the full variable domain reads EPEVTQTPSHQVTQMGQEVILRCVPISNHLYFYWYRQILGQKVEFLVSFYNNEISEKSEIFDDQFSVERPDGSNFTLKIRSTKLEDSAMYFCASSGHLTDTQYFGPGTRLTVL.